This TCR beta chain was retrieved from a study of Graves' ophthalmopathy and Graves' hyperthyroidism. Amplification from RNA transcripts yielded the TCR beta CDR3 regions. The first round was an RT-PCR with HTBI primers, and the second round was a multiplex PCR. In TCRdb, the multiplex PCR reads were re-called with MiXCR into one record per CDR3 protein. The sample carries about 200,000 distinct CDR3 sequences, under 30% recorded once. Many counts were recorded for this clonotype. This CDR3 is built from 13 residues. The germline V gene encodes CDR1 ENHRY and CDR2 SYGVKD. V was trimmed by 4 bases and J by 3 bases, leaving 9 bases between them.

This TCR came from a man in his forties or fifties with Graves' ophthalmopathy. This chain uses TRBV10-3 with TRBJ2-5; D gene unclear. Specimen: peripheral blood. The CDR3 DNA reads as TGTGCCATCAGTGGGTCAGAAAAAGAGACCCAGTACTTC. This codes for CAISGSEKETQYF.